This TCR beta chain was documented in a study of siplizumab effects on memory and regulatory T cells. Assays covered around 10^5 TCR templates per sample. TCRdb's copy holds only in-frame clones and misses some; the assay was immunoSEQ multiplex PCR. The profile covers some 99,000 clones, with 92% appearing a single time and about 0.7% taken by the ten largest. As regards this clone: Its specificity is not known.

Study-level points and caveats: Suppression by proliferating Tregs derived from siplizumab cultures was not verified. Naive T cells seemed more diverse than memory cells; they also seemed major alloresponse contributors.

The CDR3 has 12 amino acids. Trimming removed 4 bases at V and 5 bases at J, with 8 bases between. Germline V gives CDR1 LGHNT, CDR2 FRNRAP. The TCR originated in a human donor in good health. The material sequenced was Tregs sorted from blood. The chain couples TRBV12-5 to TRBJ2-5; maybe TRBD2 (6 bases). The CDR3: CASGSSAETQYF. In nucleotides, the CDR3 is TGTGCTAGTGGTTCTAGCGCCGAGACCCAGTACTTC. The full variable domain, completed using reference TRBV12-5 and TRBJ2-5, is DARVTQTPRHKVTEMGQEVTMRCQPILGHNTVFWYRQTMMQGLELLAYFRNRAPLDDSGMPKDRFSAEMPDATLATLKIQPSEPRDSAVYFCASGSSAETQYFGPGTRLLVL.